A single sample gave rise to the 24 T cell receptor beta chains below, sequenced in a study of T-cell memory formation after mild COVID-19 (dated by TCRdb to the early 2020s). Libraries came from 5' RACE. TCRdb names Illumina NovaSeq 6000 as the instrument used. The public reads were quality trimmed at Q25 with fastp and then assembled into clones with MiXCR by TCRdb, keeping productive beta chains. When rows share a CDR3 protein, they turn into one entry using the most common DNA and genes. The sample table lists around 140,000 distinct CDR3 sequences, approximately 6% of them with a count of one. The ten largest make up about 1.9% of the sample. What was sequenced was PBMCs or a T cell subset sorted from them (not recorded which). These receptors came from an adult woman who had mild COVID-19 (a few samples of this study predate the infection). The sample titles of this study are shuffled in the database, so cell type and time point are left out; the donor was told from shared clones.

This clonotype has only a few counts. The chain is built from TRBV7-8 and TRBJ2-5; the D gene is possibly TRBD1 (6 bases). Trimming cost V 5 bases and J 5 bases, with 18 bases left between them. This CDR3 contains 15 residues. CDR1 and CDR2 from the germline V gene are SGHVS and FQNEAQ. CDR3 sequence (DNA): TGTGCCAGCAGCAATGGACAGCCACGCGGGGAGACCCAGTACTTC. Translated: CASSNGQPRGETQYF.

This clonotype was seen repeatedly, ten times or more. The rearrangement joins TRBV9 to TRBJ2-3; no reliable D call. The V gene lost 3 bases and the J gene lost 1 base, with 9 bases spanning the gap. The CDR3 has 14 amino acids. Germline lookup yields CDR1 SGDLS and CDR2 YYNGEE. For the CDR3, the DNA is TGTGCCAGCAGCGAACAGTGGGGCACAGATACGCAGTATTTT. This encodes CASSEQWGTDTQYF.

In its sample, this clonotype was seen many times. The V call is TRBV29-1, the J call TRBJ2-7, with 8 bases aligning to TRBD1. Per the germline V gene, CDR1 is SQVTM and CDR2 is ANQGSEA. V lost 6 bases, J lost 0 bases, and 7 bases stayed unmatched. The CDR3 contains 14 residues. The CDR3 protein is CSVATGGNSYEQYF. The DNA of the CDR3 is TGCAGCGTGGCCACAGGGGGAAACTCCTACGAGCAGTACTTC.

This sequence joins TRBV20-1 and TRBJ2-5, with D unclear. Germline V gene data show CDR1 as DFQATT and CDR2 as SNEGSKA (reference sequence). The V end lost 7 bases, the J end lost 4 bases, and 19 bases lay between the germline ends. This CDR3 is built from 14 residues. As DNA, the CDR3 is TGCAGTGTTCCGCCACTCGCGGCCCTAGAGACCCAGTACTTC. Translated, it gives CSVPPLAALETQYF.

In its sample, this clonotype was seen many times. The gene calls are TRBV9 and TRBJ2-1; perhaps TRBD2 as D (5 bases). CDR3 length: 14 amino acids. The germline V gene encodes CDR1 SGDLS and CDR2 YYNGEE. V dropped 4 bases and J dropped 6 bases, with 14 bases sitting between them. Here the CDR3 DNA reads TGTGCCAGCAGCCTAAGCCCGGGGAGCAATGAGCAGTTCTTC. Its protein product is CASSLSPGSNEQFF.

This clonotype was counted only a few times. The chain recombines TRBV6-5 with TRBJ2-1; D possibly uses TRBD1 or TRBD2 (5 bases each). Germline-derived CDR1 and CDR2 are MNHEY and SVGAGI. Trimming removed 5 bases at V and 5 bases at J, with 16 bases between. CDR3 length: 15 amino acids. CDR3 DNA sequence: TGTGCCAGCAGTAGTGGGGACGGACCGAACAATGAGCAGTTCTTC. Protein: CASSSGDGPNNEQFF.

The chain couples TRBV6-2 or TRBV6-3 to TRBJ2-7; TRBD2 matches at 8 bases. CDR1 is MNHEY and CDR2 is SVGEGT in the germline V gene. The CDR3 extends over 15 amino acids. V gave up 4 bases and J gave up 4 bases; unmatched junction bases: 9. The CDR3 reads CASSSGSREVYEQYF. The CDR3 region has the DNA TGTGCCAGCAGTTCGGGTTCGCGGGAGGTGTACGAGCAGTACTTC.

This clonotype was seen many times. V is TRBV7-2 and J is TRBJ2-5; 7 bases are a match to TRBD2. The CDR3 covers 16 residues. Germline CDR1 is SGHTA and CDR2 is FQGNSA. V dropped 5 bases and J dropped 2; count of bases not matched to a gene: 11. The CDR3 here is CASSPKRAGDQETQYF. In DNA, the CDR3 is TGTGCCAGCAGCCCTAAGCGTGCGGGGGATCAAGAGACCCAGTACTTC.

In its sample, this clonotype was seen many times. The J gene is TRBJ1-2, the V gene TRBV30, with D unclear. CDR1 GTSNPN and CDR2 SVGIG come from the germline V gene (reference sequence). The CDR3 is 13 amino acids. The V gene lost 0 bases and the J gene lost 9 bases, with 14 bases spanning the gap. CDR3 DNA sequence: TGTGCCTGGAGTGTAAACAACCGCGAGCGCTACACCTTC. It is translated as CAWSVNNRERYTF.

The chain joins TRBV30 to TRBJ1-5; D is unclear. The CDR3 runs to 14 residues. V dropped 3 bases and J dropped 2 bases, with 11 bases sitting between them. The germline V gene has CDR1 GTSNPN and CDR2 SVGIG (reference sequence). The DNA for the CDR3 is TGTGCCTGGAGGAACAGCCAGGGCAATCAGCCCCAGCATTTT. This encodes CAWRNSQGNQPQHF.

In its sample, this clonotype was seen many times. This sequence joins TRBV4-2 and TRBJ2-5; D uncertain. This CDR3 contains 15 residues. Trimming removed 1 base at V and 5 bases at J, with 14 bases between. The germline CDR1 and CDR2 sequences are LGHNA and YNFKEQ. CDR3 amino acids: CASSQGTQPRETQYF. The CDR3 DNA sequence: TGTGCCAGCAGCCAAGGGACCCAGCCGAGGGAGACCCAGTACTTC.

There are a few counts of this clonotype. The V and J genes are TRBV7-6 and TRBJ2-6; D call uncertain. Germline lookup yields CDR1 SGHVS and CDR2 FNYEAQ. Deletions cut 1 base from V and 0 bases from J, with 10 bases between. The CDR3 runs to 17 residues. In DNA, the CDR3 is TGTGCCAGCAGCTTAGATGGGTACACCTCTGGGGCCAACGTCCTGACTTTC. This codes for CASSLDGYTSGANVLTF.

The rearrangement uses TRBV30 and TRBJ1-5; D unresolved. Germline V gives CDR1 GTSNPN, CDR2 SVGIG (reference sequence). This CDR3 is 13 amino acids long. The V and J ends lost 3 bases and 4 bases respectively, with 10 bases between them. CDR3 region: CAWSFGQNQPQHF. CDR3 coding DNA: TGTGCCTGGAGCTTTGGCCAAAATCAGCCCCAGCATTTT. The full variable domain, rest sourced from reference TRBV30 and TRBJ1-5, is SQTIHQWPATLVQPVGSPLSLECTVEGTSNPNLYWYRQAAGRGLQLLFYSVGIGQISSEVPQNLSASRPQDRQFILSSKKLLLSDSGFYLCAWSFGQNQPQHFGDGTRLSIL.

This chain connects TRBV7-9 to TRBJ1-4, with D unresolved. Germline CDR1 is SEHNR and CDR2 is FQNEAQ (reference sequence). The CDR3 loop spans 19 amino acids. V was shortened by 1 base and J by 0 bases, with 18 bases between the two germline ends. The CDR3 loop reads CASSLGHWRTVATNEKLFF. CDR3 nucleotide sequence: TGTGCCAGCAGCTTAGGACATTGGCGGACGGTTGCAACTAATGAAAAACTGTTTTTT.

This clonotype came up a few times. The chain is built from TRBV10-3 and TRBJ1-1; 9 positions agree with TRBD1. J was trimmed by 1 base and V by 4 bases; bases with no gene match: 4. CDR3 length: 15 residues. The germline V gene has CDR1 ENHRY and CDR2 SYGVKD. CDR3 loop: CAISGQDRGNTEAFF. DNA for the CDR3: TGTGCCATCAGTGGACAGGACAGGGGGAACACTGAAGCTTTCTTT.

This clonotype occurred many times. The rearrangement uses TRBV18 and TRBJ2-7; 7 bases are shared with TRBD2. Germline assignment: CDR1 KGHSH and CDR2 LQKENI. The CDR3 is made up of 15 amino acids. The J segment lost 1 base and the V segment lost 2 bases, leaving 5 bases of the junction unmatched. This CDR3 reads CASSPGRGFSYEQYF. As DNA, the CDR3 is TGTGCCAGCTCACCAGGGAGGGGCTTTTCCTACGAGCAGTACTTC.

Only a few counts were recorded for this clonotype. The chain combines TRBV2 with TRBJ2-1; 14 bases align to TRBD2. CDR3 length: 16 residues. The trim removed 3 bases at V and 14 bases at J, leaving 12 bases unmatched. The germline CDR1 and CDR2 sequences are SNHLY and FYNNEI. The DNA of the CDR3 is TGTGCCAGCAGTGAGACTAGCGGGGGGGCAGTTGGGAAGGAGTTCTTC. Residues: CASSETSGGAVGKEFF.

The chain links TRBV7-9 to TRBJ2-7, with TRBD1 matching 9 bases. After removal of 5 bases from V and 13 bases from J, the junction contained 9 bases not matched to a gene. Germline-derived CDR1 and CDR2 are SEHNR and FQNEAQ (reference sequence). CDR3 length: 12 residues. The chain's CDR3 is CASSPTGTGLYF. Written as DNA, the CDR3 is TGTGCCAGCAGCCCCACCGGGACAGGGCTTTACTTC.

The chain links TRBV12-3 or TRBV12-4 to TRBJ2-7; TRBD2 might be the D (6 bases). V lost 3 bases and J 6 bases, leaving 9 bases between the germline ends. CDR3 length: 12 amino acids. In DNA, the CDR3 is TGTGCCAGCAGTTTTGGGGGGAGCGAGCAGTACTTC. Encoded protein: CASSFGGSEQYF.

The genes are TRBV2 and TRBJ1-1; D call uncertain. This CDR3 has 13 residues. Trimming took 10 bases from V and 1 from J, leaving 13 bases between them. Germline V lookup: CDR1 SNHLY, CDR2 FYNNEI. The CDR3 nucleotides read TGTGCCACGAAGAGGGCCCGGAACACTGAAGCTTTCTTT. Its translation is CATKRARNTEAFF.

This clonotype was recorded a few times. The chain links TRBV27 to TRBJ1-2; no clear D. Between the trimmed V and J ends, which lost 4 bases and 7 bases, there was a span of 13 bases. Germline V gene lookup returns CDR1 MNHEY and CDR2 SMNVEV (reference sequence). The CDR3 contains 13 residues. The CDR3 DNA reads TGTGCCAGCAGTTCGGGCATATGGGGTGGCTACACCTTC. Translating it yields CASSSGIWGGYTF.

In this sample, this clonotype turned up many times. The V and J genes are TRBV20-1 and TRBJ2-7, with TRBD1 matching over 8 bases. Germline assignment: CDR1 DFQATT and CDR2 SNEGSKA (reference sequence). J gave up 2 bases and V 0 bases, and 6 bases lay outside the gene matches. The CDR3 extends over 15 amino acids. This chain's CDR3 is CSARDLRTGPYEQYF. The CDR3 DNA reads as TGCAGTGCTAGAGACCTCCGGACAGGGCCCTACGAGCAGTACTTC.

This clonotype was detected ten times or more. The V and J genes are TRBV7-2 and TRBJ2-7, with 9 bases lining up with TRBD2. Germline V gene sequence: CDR1 SGHTA, CDR2 FQGNSA. The CDR3 extends over 18 amino acids. Trimming removed 0 bases from V and 1 base from J; junction bases left unmatched: 10. The CDR3 reads CASSLALGSGGRSYEQYF. The CDR3, as DNA: TGTGCCAGCAGCTTAGCGCTGGGTAGCGGGGGCCGTTCCTACGAGCAGTACTTC.

This clonotype was counted between two and nine times. In DNA form, the CDR3 reads TGTGCCAGCAGTCTAACCGGGACTAGTAGCACAGATACGCAGTATTTT. The encoded protein is CASSLTGTSSTDTQYF. J is TRBJ2-3 and V is TRBV12-3 or TRBV12-4, with 8 positions matching TRBD2. The V gene end was trimmed by 5 bases and the J gene end by 0 bases; junction bases not matched to a gene: 7. This CDR3 region has 16 residues.